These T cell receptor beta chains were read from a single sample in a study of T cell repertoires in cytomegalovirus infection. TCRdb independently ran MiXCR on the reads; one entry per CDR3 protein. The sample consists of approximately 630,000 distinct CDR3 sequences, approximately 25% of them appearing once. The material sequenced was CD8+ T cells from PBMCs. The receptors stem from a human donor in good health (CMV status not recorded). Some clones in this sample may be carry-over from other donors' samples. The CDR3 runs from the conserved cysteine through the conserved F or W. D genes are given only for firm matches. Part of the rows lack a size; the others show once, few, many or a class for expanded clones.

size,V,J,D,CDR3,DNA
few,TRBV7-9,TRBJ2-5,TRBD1,CASSPPLGQGRETQYF,TGTGCCAGCAGCCCCCCCCTGGGACAGGGACGGGAGACCCAGTACTTC
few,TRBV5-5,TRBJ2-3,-,CASSLAGLPFTDTQYF,TGTGCCAGCAGCTTGGCCGGCTTACCGTTTACAGATACGCAGTATTTT
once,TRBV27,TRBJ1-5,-,CASSTTSLEPQHF,TGTGCCAGCAGTACCACGTCCTTGGAGCCCCAGCATTTT
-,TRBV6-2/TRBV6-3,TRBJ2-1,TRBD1,CASSYSDRGMRNEQFF,TGTGCCAGCAGTTACTCCGACAGGGGAATGAGGAATGAGCAGTTCTTC
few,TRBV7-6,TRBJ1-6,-,CASSTAGGASPLHF,TGTGCCAGCAGTACTGCCGGGGGCGCGTCACCCCTCCACTTT
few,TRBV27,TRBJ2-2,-,CASWRASNTGELFF,TGTGCCAGTTGGAGGGCGTCGAACACCGGGGAGCTGTTTTTT
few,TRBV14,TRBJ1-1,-,CASSSGGGRWSEAFF,TGTGCCAGCAGCTCGGGGGGGGGGCGTTGGTCTGAAGCTTTCTTT
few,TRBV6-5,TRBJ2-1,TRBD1,CASSSGTGRSYNEQFF,TGTGCCAGCAGCAGTGGGACAGGGCGCTCCTACAATGAGCAGTTCTTC
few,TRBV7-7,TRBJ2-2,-,CASSQDPSTGELFF,TGTGCTAGCAGTCAGGATCCCTCCACCGGGGAGCTGTTTTTT
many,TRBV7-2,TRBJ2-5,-,CASSPTDYQETQYF,TGTGCCAGCAGCCCAACGGACTACCAAGAGACCCAGTACTTC
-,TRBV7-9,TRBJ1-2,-,CATQGTNYGYTF,TGTGCCACCCAGGGGACTAACTATGGCTACACCTTT
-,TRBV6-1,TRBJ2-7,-,CASSDGNYEQYF,TGTGCCAGCAGTGACGGCAACTACGAGCAGTACTTC
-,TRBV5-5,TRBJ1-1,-,CASSPGGPDTEAFF,TGTGCCAGCAGCCCCGGGGGCCCAGACACTGAAGCTTTCTTT
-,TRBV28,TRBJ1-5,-,CASSATLRIGQPQHF,TGTGCCAGCAGTGCCACCCTTAGAATAGGACAGCCCCAGCATTTT
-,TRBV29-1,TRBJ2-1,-,CSVLPQDNYNEQFF,TGCAGCGTCCTTCCCCAGGACAACTACAATGAGCAGTTCTTC
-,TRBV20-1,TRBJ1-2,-,CSAPAGGLGYGYTF,TGCAGTGCTCCGGCGGGGGGCCTAGGTTATGGCTACACCTTC
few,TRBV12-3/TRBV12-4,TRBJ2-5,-,CASSGERRAYGDTKETQYF,TGTGCCAGCAGCGGAGAAAGGAGGGCGTATGGAGATACGAAAGAGACCCAGTACTTC
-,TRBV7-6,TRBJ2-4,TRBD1,CANRYDRDPKNIQYF,TGTGCCAACAGATACGACAGGGATCCCAAAAACATTCAGTACTTC
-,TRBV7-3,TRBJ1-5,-,CASSLGQYQPQHF,TGTGCCAGCAGCTTAGGACAGTATCAGCCCCAGCATTTT
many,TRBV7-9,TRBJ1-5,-,CASSSGIQPQHF,TGTGCCAGCAGCTCGGGGATCCAGCCCCAGCATTTT
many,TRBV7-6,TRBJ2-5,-,CASSFGVLETQYF,TGTGCCAGCAGCTTCGGGGTCTTGGAGACCCAGTACTTC
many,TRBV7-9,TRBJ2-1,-,CASSLRAGKPLNEQFF,TGTGCCAGCAGCTTACGGGCAGGGAAACCCCTCAATGAGCAGTTCTTC
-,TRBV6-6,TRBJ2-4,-,CASSYLERGGDIQYF,TGTGCCAGCAGTTACCTCGAGAGGGGCGGAGACATTCAGTACTTT
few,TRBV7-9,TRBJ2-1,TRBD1,CASSSDRGLGNEQFF,TGTGCCAGCAGCTCAGACAGGGGGCTCGGCAATGAGCAGTTCTTC
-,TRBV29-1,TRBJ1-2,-,CSVEEGLLYGYTF,TGCAGCGTTGAGGAGGGTCTCCTCTATGGCTACACCTTC
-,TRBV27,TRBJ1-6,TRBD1,CASGPTGVNSPLHF,TGTGCCAGCGGACCGACAGGGGTGAATTCACCCCTCCACTTT
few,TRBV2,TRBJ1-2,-,CASLGTVNPNYGYTF,TGTGCCAGCTTAGGGACGGTGAATCCTAACTATGGCTACACCTTC
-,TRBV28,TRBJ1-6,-,CASSSLTRGDSALHF,TGTGCCAGCAGTTCCTTGACTCGGGGGGATTCGGCCCTCCACTTT
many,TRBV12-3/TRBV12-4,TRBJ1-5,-,CASSLALDPDQPQHF,TGTGCCAGCAGTTTAGCGCTGGACCCGGATCAGCCCCAGCATTTT
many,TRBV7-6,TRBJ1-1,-,CASSLATADNTEAFF,TGTGCCAGCAGCTTAGCGACCGCGGACAACACTGAAGCTTTCTTT
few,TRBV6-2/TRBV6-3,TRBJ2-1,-,CASTFGRLAYNEQFF,TGTGCCAGCACCTTCGGGCGTCTAGCGTACAATGAGCAGTTCTTC
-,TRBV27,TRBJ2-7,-,CASSRQLTYEQYF,TGTGCCAGCAGTCGCCAGCTAACCTACGAGCAGTACTTC
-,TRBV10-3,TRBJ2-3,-,CALSPGEGGTDTQYF,TGTGCTCTATCCCCGGGGGAAGGGGGCACAGATACGCAGTATTTT
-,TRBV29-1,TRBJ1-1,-,CSVEPDRETEAFF,TGCAGCGTTGAACCGGACCGAGAGACTGAAGCTTTCTTT
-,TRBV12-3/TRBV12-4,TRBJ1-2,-,CASRPPPAILYGYTF,TGTGCCAGCAGGCCGCCTCCTGCCATCCTCTATGGCTACACCTTC
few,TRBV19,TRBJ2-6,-,CASSARQSGANVLTF,TGTGCCAGTAGTGCCAGACAATCTGGGGCCAACGTCCTGACTTTC
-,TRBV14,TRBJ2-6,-,CASSKPQGPPSGANVLTF,TGTGCCAGCAGCAAACCCCAGGGGCCCCCGTCGGGGGCCAACGTCCTGACTTTC
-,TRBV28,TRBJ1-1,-,CASTLSVSMNTEAFF,TGTGCCAGCACCCTCTCGGTGAGCATGAACACTGAAGCTTTCTTT
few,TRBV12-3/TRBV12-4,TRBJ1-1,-,CASSMRTEAFF,TGTGCCAGCAGTATGAGGACTGAAGCTTTCTTT
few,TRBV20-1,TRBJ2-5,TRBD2,CSARVGGVGETQYF,TGCAGTGCTAGAGTCGGGGGGGTCGGGGAGACCCAGTACTTC
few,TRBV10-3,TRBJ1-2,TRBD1,CAISDAVQGQGLYGYTF,TGTGCCATCAGTGACGCAGTCCAGGGACAGGGCCTCTATGGCTACACCTTC
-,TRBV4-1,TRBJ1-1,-,CASSQGQIMNTEAFF,TGCGCCAGCAGCCAAGGGCAGATCATGAACACTGAAGCTTTCTTT
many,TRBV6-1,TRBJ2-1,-,CAIRTGTIDNEQFF,TGTGCCATCCGCACCGGGACGATAGACAATGAGCAGTTCTTC
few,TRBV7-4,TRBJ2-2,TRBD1,CASSSPGQGYSGELFF,TGTGCCAGCAGCTCTCCGGGACAGGGGTATTCCGGGGAGCTGTTTTTT
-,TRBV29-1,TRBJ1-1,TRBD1,CSVAVVLDRGVNTEAFF,TGCAGCGTTGCAGTGGTGTTGGACAGGGGAGTGAACACTGAAGCTTTCTTT
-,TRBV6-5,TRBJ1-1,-,CASSYGLTTGEAFF,TGTGCCAGCAGTTACGGTCTCACTACCGGAGAAGCTTTCTTT
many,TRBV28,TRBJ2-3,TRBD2,CASSFPLAGGPPDTQYF,TGTGCCAGCAGTTTCCCACTAGCGGGGGGGCCCCCAGATACGCAGTATTTT
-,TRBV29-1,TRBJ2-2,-,CSVEKRRGGTGELFF,TGCAGCGTTGAAAAGAGGAGGGGCGGGACCGGGGAGCTGTTTTTT
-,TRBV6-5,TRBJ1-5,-,CASSRTGIGNQPQHF,TGTGCCAGCAGTCGAACAGGGATTGGCAATCAGCCCCAGCATTTT